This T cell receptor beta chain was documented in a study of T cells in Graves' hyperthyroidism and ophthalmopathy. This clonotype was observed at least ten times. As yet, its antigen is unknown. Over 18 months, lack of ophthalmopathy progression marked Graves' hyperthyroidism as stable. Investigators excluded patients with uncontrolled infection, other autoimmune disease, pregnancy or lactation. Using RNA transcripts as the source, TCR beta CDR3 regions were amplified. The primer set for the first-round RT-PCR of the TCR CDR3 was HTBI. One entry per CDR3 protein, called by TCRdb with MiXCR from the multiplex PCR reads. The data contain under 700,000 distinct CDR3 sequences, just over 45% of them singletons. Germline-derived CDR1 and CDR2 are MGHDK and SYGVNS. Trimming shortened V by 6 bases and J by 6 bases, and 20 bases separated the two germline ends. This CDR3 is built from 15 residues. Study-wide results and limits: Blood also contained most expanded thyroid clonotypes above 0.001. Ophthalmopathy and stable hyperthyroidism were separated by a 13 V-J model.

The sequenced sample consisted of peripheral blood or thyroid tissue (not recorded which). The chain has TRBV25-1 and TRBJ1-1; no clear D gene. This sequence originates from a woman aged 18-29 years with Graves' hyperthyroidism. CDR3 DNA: TGTGCCAGCAGCGATTCAAGCTCGACGAGATCTGAAGCTTTCTTT. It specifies CASSDSSSTRSEAFF.